A single sample gave rise to the 28 T cell receptor beta chains below, sequenced in a study of blood T cell repertoires in COVID-19. The data were produced by immunoSEQ multiplex PCR, yet TCRdb's version contains in-frame clones alone and is incomplete. The data contain some 230,000 clones, about 85% of them singletons. Sequencing was performed on peripheral blood. The receptor set was obtained from a man aged 40-49 years with acute or convalescent COVID-19.

The V and J genes are TRBV2 and TRBJ2-7; 9 bases are shared with TRBD1. Germline V gene data show CDR1 as SNHLY and CDR2 as FYNNEI. The CDR3 consists of 15 residues. J was trimmed by 3 bases and V by 5 bases; bases with no gene match: 8. The CDR3 nucleotides read TGTGCCAGCAGTTCACCGGGACAGGGAGGCTACGAGCAGTACTTC. This gives the protein CASSSPGQGGYEQYF.

The chain has TRBV18 and TRBJ2-3; D is unresolved. Trimming took off 6 bases at V and 6 bases at J, with 10 bases between the two ends. The CDR3 extends over 12 amino acids. Germline lookup yields CDR1 KGHSH and CDR2 LQKENI. In DNA, the CDR3 is TGTGCCAGCTCCCCGAAAGCGGATACGCAGTATTTT. It yields the protein CASSPKADTQYF.

The chain uses TRBV6-5 and TRBJ1-1, with 7 bases identical to TRBD1. The CDR3 is made up of 13 amino acids. J lost 1 base, V lost 10 bases, and 6 bases had no gene match. From germline, CDR1 is MNHEY and CDR2 SVGAGI. As DNA, the CDR3 is TGTGCCACGCACAGGGGTGGGAACACTGAAGCTTTCTTT. This sequence encodes CATHRGGNTEAFF.

The rearrangement joins TRBV10-3 to TRBJ1-1, with D possibly matching TRBD1 (6 bases). Trimming pared 6 bases from V and 2 bases from J, leaving 13 bases between. Looked up from germline, CDR1 is ENHRY and CDR2 is SYGVKD. The CDR3 sequence is 14 residues long. CDR3 in DNA: TGTGCCATCAGGTGGGGGGGCCGAAACACTGAAGCTTTCTTT. Translating gives CAIRWGGRNTEAFF.

A remark on this clone: Other DNA sequences within the sample encode an identical CDR3. The rearrangement uses TRBV15 and TRBJ1-5; D ambiguous. The length of the CDR3 is 13 residues. Per the germline V gene, CDR1 is LNHNV and CDR2 is YYDKDF (reference sequence). Trimming stripped 0 bases from V and 5 bases from J, with 5 bases between. CDR3 in DNA: TGTGCCACCAGCAGAGATTCGTATCAGCCCCAGCATTTT. The encoded protein is CATSRDSYQPQHF.

The chain combines TRBV6-2 or TRBV6-3 with TRBJ2-3, with D hard to call. V lost 6 bases to trimming and J lost 2 bases, with 6 bases between them. CDR3 length equals 12 residues. Germline CDR1 is MNHEY and CDR2 is SVGEGT. Here the CDR3 reads CASSENTDTQYF. The CDR3 DNA reads as TGTGCCAGCAGCGAGAACACAGATACGCAGTATTTT.

This chain joins TRBV27 and TRBJ2-7, with D tentatively TRBD1 (5 bases). The V gene's germline CDR1 is MNHEY and CDR2 SMNVEV (reference sequence). Deletions cut 9 bases from V and 1 base from J, with 10 bases between. This CDR3 spans 12 amino acids. The CDR3 region is CARPHRSYEQYF. Written as DNA, the CDR3 is TGTGCCAGACCTCACAGGTCCTACGAGCAGTACTTC.

This clone was found many times. V is TRBV4-3 and J is TRBJ1-1; D perhaps matches TRBD1 (5 bases). Germline CDR1 reads LGHNA; CDR2 reads YSLEER. The CDR3 is 15 amino acids. Trimming removed 3 bases at V and 2 bases at J, with 13 bases between. As DNA, the CDR3 is TGCGCCAGCAGCCAGGAGGGGTACAGTAACACTGAAGCTTTCTTT. Amino acid sequence: CASSQEGYSNTEAFF.

The chain employs TRBV5-1 and TRBJ1-1, with 7 bases identical to TRBD1. V lost 0 bases and J lost 4; bases outside the gene matches: 6. Germline CDR1 is SGHRS and CDR2 is YFSETQ. CDR3 length: 15 residues. The CDR3 DNA reads TGCGCCAGCAGCTTGGATATAGGGGGCTTCACTGAAGCTTTCTTT. It codes for CASSLDIGGFTEAFF.

The chain couples TRBV7-9 to TRBJ1-2; no reliable D call. Trimming stripped 4 bases from V and 7 bases from J, with 13 bases between. This CDR3 spans 13 amino acids. The V gene's germline CDR1 is SEHNR and CDR2 FQNEAQ (reference sequence). In nucleotides, the CDR3 is TGTGCCAGCAGCTCCGCCGCGGTCGGTGGCTACACCTTC. Its translation: CASSSAAVGGYTF.

The gene calls are TRBV3-1 (or the pseudogene TRBV3-2) and TRBJ1-5, with D hard to call. Per the germline V gene, CDR1 is LGHDT and CDR2 is YNNKEL (reference sequence). V lost 0 bases and J 1 base, leaving 13 bases between the germline ends. The CDR3 totals 17 residues. In DNA, the CDR3 is TGTGCCAGCAGCCAAGATGGGTCGGGTAGGAGCAATCAGCCCCAGCATTTT. This translates into CASSQDGSGRSNQPQHF.

The count of this clone is one. The rearrangement links TRBV2 to TRBJ1-6, with D maybe TRBD1 (6 bases). The germline V gene encodes CDR1 SNHLY and CDR2 FYNNEI. The CDR3 spans 13 residues. V dropped 7 bases and J dropped 4 bases, with 8 bases sitting between them. The CDR3 loop is CASTGQYNSPLHF. The CDR3 coding sequence is TGTGCCAGCACTGGACAGTATAATTCACCCCTCCACTTT. Drawing the rest from reference TRBV2 and TRBJ1-6, the complete variable domain is EPEVTQTPSHQVTQMGQEVILRCVPISNHLYFYWYRQILGQKVEFLVSFYNNEISEKSEIFDDQFSVERPDGSNFTLKIRSTKLEDSAMYFCASTGQYNSPLHFGNGTRLTVT.

V gene TRBV19 combines with J gene TRBJ1-5; 7 bases are a match to TRBD1. Germline CDR1 reads LNHDA; CDR2 reads SQIVND (reference sequence). V lost 7 bases to trimming and J lost 2 bases; unmatched junction nucleotides: 8. CDR3 size: 15 residues. The CDR3 DNA reads TGTGCCAGTATCAAAGGGGACAGTCGCAATCAGCCCCAGCATTTT. As protein: CASIKGDSRNQPQHF.

The rearrangement links TRBV10-1 to TRBJ1-4; the match to TRBD1 covers 10 bases. Losses at the gene ends were 5 bases for V and 4 bases for J; bases not matched to a gene: 7. Looked up from germline, CDR1 is WNHNN and CDR2 is SYGVQD (reference sequence). The CDR3 length is 16 residues. In DNA form, the CDR3 reads TGCGCCAGCAGTTGCCGGGACAGGGGTTATAATGAAAAACTGTTTTTT. Amino acids: CASSCRDRGYNEKLFF.

This chain links TRBV5-4 with TRBJ2-5, with 11 bases matching TRBD2. The CDR3 has 17 residues. Germline CDR1 and CDR2: SGHNT and YYREEE (reference sequence). The V and J ends lost 4 bases and 5 bases, in that order; junction bases with no gene match: 13. This CDR3 is CASSLPPIAGGRETQYF. CDR3 DNA: TGTGCCAGCAGCCTACCACCTATAGCGGGGGGGCGGGAGACCCAGTACTTC. The full variable domain, completed using reference TRBV5-4 and TRBJ2-5, is ETGVTQSPTHLIKTRGQQVTLRCSSQSGHNTVSWYQQALGQGPQFIFQYYREEENGRGNFPPRFSGLQFPNYSSELNVNALELDDSALYLCASSLPPIAGGRETQYFGPGTRLLVL.

This chain joins TRBV7-8 and TRBJ2-7; the match to TRBD1 covers 9 bases. This CDR3 is 15 amino acids long. Germline values: CDR1 SGHVS, CDR2 FQNEAQ. After removal of 6 bases from V and 5 bases from J, the junction contained 11 bases not matched to a gene. CDR3 bases: TGTGCCAGCAGTCTCCCCAGGGACAGGGTCAACGAGCAGTACTTC. Encoded protein: CASSLPRDRVNEQYF.

V is TRBV6-2 or TRBV6-3 and J is TRBJ1-2; tentatively, D is TRBD1 (6 bases). The germline CDR1 and CDR2 sequences are MNHEY and SVGEGT. CDR3 length: 12 residues. V lost 6 bases to trimming and J lost 4 bases, with 9 bases between them. The CDR3 region is CASSWTVYGYTF. The CDR3 DNA follows: TGTGCCAGCAGCTGGACAGTCTATGGCTACACCTTC.

The chain combines TRBV5-4 with TRBJ1-3; 7 bases fit TRBD1. The trim removed 3 bases at V and 6 bases at J, leaving 3 bases unmatched. This CDR3 is 13 amino acids long. The germline CDR1 and CDR2 sequences are SGHNT and YYREEE (reference sequence). Here the CDR3 DNA reads TGTGCCAGCAGCTCGACAGGGTTAAACACCATATATTTT. It translates to CASSSTGLNTIYF.

The V gene is TRBV24-1, the J gene TRBJ1-2; maybe TRBD1 (5 bases). V dropped 9 bases and J dropped 4 bases, with 20 bases sitting between them. The CDR3 covers 15 residues. Germline V gene sequence: CDR1 KGHDR, CDR2 SFDVKD. The CDR3 DNA reads TGTGCCACCCTAACAGGTGCCATCCCTTCCTATGGCTACACCTTC. Amino acids: CATLTGAIPSYGYTF.

The chain is built from TRBV11-2 and TRBJ1-1; D might be TRBD1 (5 bases). The CDR3 spans 13 residues. The germline CDR1 and CDR2 sequences are SGHAT and FQNNGV. V gave up 3 bases and J gave up 5 bases, with 10 bases separating them. CDR3 sequence: CASSFGGLTEAFF. In DNA, the CDR3 is TGTGCCAGCAGCTTTGGGGGGTTGACTGAAGCTTTCTTT.

Points on this clone: The sample holds other DNA sequences that translate to the same CDR3. This chain uses TRBV12-5 with TRBJ2-3, with D unclear. Trimming took off 5 bases at V and 2 bases at J, with 2 bases between the two ends. This CDR3 has 11 residues. The germline gives CDR1 LGHNT, CDR2 FRNRAP. The CDR3 DNA is TGTGCTAGTGGTCTCACAGATACGCAGTATTTT. Its translation is CASGLTDTQYF.

The sample holds a few counts of this clone. CDR3 DNA sequence: TGTGCCAGCAGCCCCTCAGGGGCAGGGAGTACTGGCTACACCTTC. It encodes CASSPSGAGSTGYTF. V is TRBV7-9 and J is TRBJ1-2; tentatively, D is TRBD1 (6 bases). CDR1 is SEHNR, CDR2 FQNEAQ, per germline (reference sequence). Trimming stripped 5 bases from V and 7 bases from J, with 20 bases between. CDR3 length: 15 amino acids.

This chain connects TRBV11-2 to TRBJ1-1; 11 bases agree with TRBD1. Germline V lookup: CDR1 SGHAT, CDR2 FQNNGV. The CDR3 runs to 16 residues. V trimming: 3 bases; J trimming: 5 bases; junction bases outside the gene matches: 8. CDR3 sequence reads: CASSFWTGGGKTEAFF. For the CDR3, the DNA is TGTGCCAGCAGCTTTTGGACAGGGGGCGGAAAAACTGAAGCTTTCTTT. Drawing the rest from reference TRBV11-2 and TRBJ1-1, the complete variable domain is EAGVAQSPRYKIIEKRQSVAFWCNPISGHATLYWYQQILGQGPKLLIQFQNNGVVDDSQLPKDRFSAERLKGVDSTLKIQPAKLEDSAVYLCASSFWTGGGKTEAFFGQGTRLTVV.

V gene TRBV7-9 combines with J gene TRBJ2-7, with 7 bases fitting TRBD1. The CDR3 consists of 13 residues. The V segment lost 5 bases and the J segment 2 bases; nucleotides outside the gene matches: 3. Germline V gives CDR1 SEHNR, CDR2 FQNEAQ (reference sequence). Here the CDR3 reads CASSRDSPYEQYF. CDR3 coding DNA: TGTGCCAGCAGCCGGGACAGCCCCTACGAGCAGTACTTC.

This rearrangement joins TRBV19 to TRBJ1-2, with TRBD1 as a possible D gene (5 bases). Trimming took off 8 bases at V and 3 bases at J, with 10 bases between the two ends. The germline V gene has CDR1 LNHDA and CDR2 SQIVND (reference sequence). The CDR3 loop spans 12 amino acids. The CDR3 DNA is TGTGCCAGTGGAGTCAGGGACTATGGCTACACCTTC. It translates to CASGVRDYGYTF.

The V and J genes are TRBV6-5 and TRBJ2-1; no reliable D call. Germline V gene sequence: CDR1 MNHEY, CDR2 SVGAGI. Trimming took off 0 bases at V and 1 base at J, with 10 bases between the two ends. The length of the CDR3 is 16 residues. CDR3 coding DNA: TGTGCCAGCAGTTACTCCCCCCCTAGGTCCTACAATGAGCAGTTCTTC. This gives the protein CASSYSPPRSYNEQFF.

The chain uses TRBV18 and TRBJ1-2; D is unresolved. There are 12 residues in the CDR3. V was clipped by 3 bases and J by 6 bases, with 8 bases between them. The germline V gene encodes CDR1 KGHSH and CDR2 LQKENI. CDR3 residues: CASSPSTDGYTF. CDR3 DNA sequence: TGTGCCAGCTCACCTTCCACAGATGGCTACACCTTC. Filled out from reference TRBV18 and TRBJ1-2, the complete variable domain reads NAGVMQNPRHLVRRRGQEARLRCSPMKGHSHVYWYRQLPEEGLKFMVYLQKENIIDESGMPKERFSAEFPKEGPSILRIQQVVRGDSAAYFCASSPSTDGYTFGSGTRLTVV.

This rearrangement joins TRBV9 to TRBJ2-3; D uncertain. CDR1 is SGDLS, CDR2 YYNGEE, per germline. The V end was cut by 0 bases, the J end by 2 bases, with 10 bases between. The length of the CDR3 is 15 residues. CDR3 nucleotides: TGTGCCAGCAGCGTAGCTGTCGGTTACACAGATACGCAGTATTTT. Translating it yields CASSVAVGYTDTQYF.